This T cell receptor (beta chain) was sequenced during a study of blood T cell repertoires in COVID-19. Overall study: Acute-phase and convalescent COVID-19 samples originated in the United States, Italy and Spain.

It was during active infection that Seattle patients were enrolled and then longitudinally followed. TCRdb keeps only in-frame clones here, not all; method: immunoSEQ multiplex PCR. The sample lists 300,000 to 350,000 clones, roughly 90% seen once, with approximately 2.9% in the top ten. CDR1 is SGHVS and CDR2 is FNYEAQ in the germline V gene. Trimming cost V 3 bases and J 1 base, with 12 bases left between them. The CDR3 extends over 15 amino acids. This chain links TRBV7-6 with TRBJ2-5, with D maybe TRBD2 (5 bases). The clonotype was recovered from a woman in her twenties or thirties with COVID-19, enrolled during active disease. The source material was peripheral blood. In nucleotides, the CDR3 is TGTGCCAGCAGCTTTCAGACGGGATCCCAAGAGACCCAGTACTTC. It codes for CASSFQTGSQETQYF.